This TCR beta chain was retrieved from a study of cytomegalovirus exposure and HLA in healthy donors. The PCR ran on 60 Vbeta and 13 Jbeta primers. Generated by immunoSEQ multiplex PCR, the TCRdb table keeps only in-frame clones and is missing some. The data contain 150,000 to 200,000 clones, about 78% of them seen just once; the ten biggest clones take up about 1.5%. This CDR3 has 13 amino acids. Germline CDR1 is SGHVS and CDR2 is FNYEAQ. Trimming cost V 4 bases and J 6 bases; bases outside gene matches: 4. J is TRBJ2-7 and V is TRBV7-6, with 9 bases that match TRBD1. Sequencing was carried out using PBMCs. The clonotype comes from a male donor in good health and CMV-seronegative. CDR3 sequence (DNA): TGTGCCAGCAGCTCCACGGACAGGGGCGAGCAGTACTTC. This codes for CASSSTDRGEQYF. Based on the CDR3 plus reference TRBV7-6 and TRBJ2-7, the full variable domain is GAGVSQSPRYKVTKRGQDVALRCDPISGHVSLYWYRQALGQGPEFLTYFNYEAQQDKSGLPNDRFSAERPEGSISTLTIQRTEQRDSAMYRCASSSTDRGEQYFGPGTRLTVT.